The T cell receptor (beta chain) described here comes from a study of T cells in tumors after PD-1 blockade. In the study overall: No patient had prior checkpoint blockade, systemic immunosuppression, or radiotherapy within 4 weeks. Each patient got pembrolizumab 200 mg every 3 weeks or cemiplimab 350 mg every 2 weeks. Study results and caveats: Approximately 41% of tumor TCR clonotypes were also found in blood. Two pre-treatment samples showed no clonal replacement between them.

A note on this clone: Its antigen is unknown.

Germline CDR1 and CDR2: MNHEY and SMNVEV (reference sequence). There are 16 residues in the CDR3. V dropped 5 bases and J dropped 5; count of bases not matched to a gene: 5. Only in-frame clones appear in the TCRdb table, and some are missing; sequencing was by immunoSEQ multiplex PCR. The data contain approximately 12,000 clones, 60% to 70% of them seen just once; the ten biggest clones take up around 17%. The TCR comes from a human donor with basal cell carcinoma. The starting material was tumor tissue, obtained before anti-PD-1 treatment. The J gene is TRBJ2-3, the V gene TRBV27, with 15 bases fitting TRBD2. The CDR3 region has the DNA TGTGCCAGCAGTCGAGGACTAGCGGGGGGGGGAGATACGCAGTATTTT. Translated, it gives CASSRGLAGGGDTQYF.